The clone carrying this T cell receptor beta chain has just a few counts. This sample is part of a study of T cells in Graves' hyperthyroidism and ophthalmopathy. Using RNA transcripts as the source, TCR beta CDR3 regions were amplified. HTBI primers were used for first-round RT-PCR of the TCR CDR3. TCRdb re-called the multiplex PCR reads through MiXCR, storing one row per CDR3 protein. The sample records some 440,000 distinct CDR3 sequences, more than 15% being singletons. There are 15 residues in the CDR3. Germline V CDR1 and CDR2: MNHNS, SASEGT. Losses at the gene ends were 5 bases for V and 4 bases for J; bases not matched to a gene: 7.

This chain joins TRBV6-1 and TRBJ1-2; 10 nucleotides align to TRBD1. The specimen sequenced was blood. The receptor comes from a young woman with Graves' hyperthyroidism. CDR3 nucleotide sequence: TGTGCCAGCAGTCCGGGACAGGGGCAGAGCTATGGCTACACCTTC. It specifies CASSPGQGQSYGYTF.